Presented here are 32 T cell receptor beta chains from one specimen sequenced in a study of blood T cell repertoires in COVID-19. Data came from immunoSEQ multiplex PCR; TCRdb stores just in-frame clones and leaves some out. The sample has under 200,000 clones, about 93% seen once; the top ten hold around 0.53%. What was sequenced was peripheral blood. The receptors stem from a man over 45 with acute or convalescent COVID-19.

This clone was recorded once. This sequence joins TRBV5-1 and TRBJ2-2; 9 bases match TRBD2. The V and J ends lost 0 bases and 0 bases, in that order; junction bases with no gene match: 3. The CDR3 runs to 17 residues. Germline V gene sequence: CDR1 SGHRS, CDR2 YFSETQ. CDR3 region: CASSLGLAETNTGELFF. The DNA for the CDR3 is TGCGCCAGCAGCTTGGGACTAGCGGAAACGAACACCGGGGAGCTGTTTTTT. The entire variable domain, with the rest obtained from reference TRBV5-1 and TRBJ2-2, is as follows: KAGVTQTPRYLIKTRGQQVTLSCSPISGHRSVSWYQQTPGQGLQFLFEYFSETQRNKGNFPGRFSGRQFSNSRSEMNVSTLELGDSALYLCASSLGLAETNTGELFFGEGSRLTVL.

The rearrangement joins TRBV10-1 to TRBJ1-3, with D possibly being TRBD1 (5 bases). Per the germline V gene, CDR1 is WNHNN and CDR2 is SYGVQD (reference sequence). The CDR3 has 15 residues. V was pared by 3 bases and J by 0 bases, with 9 bases between. In DNA, the CDR3 is TGCGCCAGCAGTGACAGGGCGGTCTCTGGAAACACCATATATTTT. Its protein product is CASSDRAVSGNTIYF.

This chain joins TRBV13 and TRBJ2-3; no clear D. The CDR3 is 18 amino acids. Germline V gene lookup returns CDR1 PRHDT and CDR2 FYEKMQ (reference sequence). The V end lost 1 base, the J end lost 1 base, and 18 bases lay between the germline ends. The CDR3 sequence is CASSLAFQAMVGTDTQYF. The CDR3 coding sequence is TGTGCCAGCAGCTTAGCCTTCCAGGCAATGGTGGGCACAGATACGCAGTATTTT.

The J gene is TRBJ2-3, the V gene TRBV19; TRBD2 matches at 11 bases. Losses at the gene ends were 6 bases for V and 2 bases for J; bases not matched to a gene: 7. CDR1 LNHDA and CDR2 SQIVND come from the germline V gene (reference sequence). The CDR3 is 16 residues long. Here the CDR3 reads CASSTGTSGVTDTQYF. DNA for the CDR3: TGTGCCAGTAGCACAGGGACTAGCGGCGTCACAGATACGCAGTATTTT. Full variable domain (remainder filled in from reference TRBV19 and TRBJ2-3): DGGITQSPKYLFRKEGQNVTLSCEQNLNHDAMYWYRQDPGQGLRLIYYSQIVNDFQKGDIAEGYSVSREKKESFPLTVTSAQKNPTAFYLCASSTGTSGVTDTQYFGPGTRLTVL.

The rearrangement links TRBV28 to TRBJ1-4; D unresolved. Germline V gene sequence: CDR1 MDHEN, CDR2 SYDVKM. V was clipped by 10 bases and J by 8 bases, with 20 bases between them. The CDR3 has 14 residues. The DNA for the CDR3 is TGTGCCACCGCCTCGGCCGGGGAGGGCGAAAAACTGTTTTTT. Translating gives CATASAGEGEKLFF.

The rearrangement joins TRBV6-2 or TRBV6-3 to TRBJ2-3; TRBD1 aligns across 8 bases. This CDR3 contains 17 residues. V dropped 5 bases and J dropped 0; count of bases not matched to a gene: 10. Germline V gives CDR1 MNHEY, CDR2 SVGEGT. In DNA, the CDR3 is TGTGCCAGCAGTCCCGCCGGGACAGGTGCTAGCACAGATACGCAGTATTTT. Residues: CASSPAGTGASTDTQYF.

The chain links TRBV7-3 to TRBJ2-3; the match to TRBD2 covers 12 bases. The germline V gene encodes CDR1 SGHTA and CDR2 FQGTGA. Germline trimming cut 5 bases from V and 3 bases from J; bases unmatched to any gene: 6. This CDR3 has 16 amino acids. As DNA, the CDR3 is TGTGCCAGCAGCCCCGGACTAGCGGGAATGACAGATACGCAGTATTTT. Its translation is CASSPGLAGMTDTQYF. Supplemented by reference TRBV7-3 and TRBJ2-3, the full variable domain reads GAGVSQTPSNKVTEKGKYVELRCDPISGHTALYWYRQSLGQGPEFLIYFQGTGAADDSGLPNDRFFAVRPEGSVSTLKIQRTERGDSAVYLCASSPGLAGMTDTQYFGPGTRLTVL.

The V call is TRBV28, the J call TRBJ1-5; 11 bases are a match to TRBD1. The V segment lost 5 bases and the J segment 6 bases; nucleotides outside the gene matches: 12. This CDR3 has 17 residues. The germline V gene has CDR1 MDHEN and CDR2 SYDVKM. For the CDR3, the DNA is TGTGCCAGCAGTCCCCCGTGGACAGGGGGCGCCGGTCAGCCCCAGCATTTT. Translating gives CASSPPWTGGAGQPQHF.

This clone has a handful of counts. The chain employs TRBV27 and TRBJ1-2; a possible D gene is TRBD1 (5 bases). The CDR3 extends over 14 amino acids. Trimming removed 8 bases from V and 5 bases from J, with 18 bases in between. CDR1 and CDR2 (germline): MNHEY, SMNVEV (reference sequence). Here the CDR3 reads CASHTAGRPYGYTF. CDR3 sequence (DNA): TGTGCCAGCCACACGGCGGGACGGCCTTATGGCTACACCTTC.

J is TRBJ2-5 and V is TRBV28; 10 nucleotides align to TRBD1. The CDR3 consists of 16 residues. From germline, CDR1 is MDHEN and CDR2 SYDVKM. Trimming removed 2 bases from V and 4 bases from J; junction bases left unmatched: 7. CDR3 protein: CASSLKGQGWSETQYF. In DNA, the CDR3 is TGTGCCAGCAGTTTAAAGGGACAGGGGTGGTCAGAGACCCAGTACTTC.

The V call is TRBV5-1, the J call TRBJ1-5; D gene ambiguous. Deletions cut 5 bases from V and 4 bases from J, with 10 bases between. CDR1 is SGHRS and CDR2 is YFSETQ in the germline V gene. The CDR3 loop spans 13 amino acids. CDR3 protein: CASSWASNQPQHF. The CDR3, as DNA: TGCGCCAGCAGTTGGGCGTCAAATCAGCCCCAGCATTTT.

This sequence joins TRBV4-1 and TRBJ1-6; weak D call: TRBD1 (6 bases). Trimming took 1 base from V and 8 from J, leaving 15 bases between them. The CDR3 contains 16 residues. Germline V gene lookup returns CDR1 MGHRA and CDR2 YSYEKL. The CDR3 DNA reads as TGCGCCAGCAGCCAAGGGAGGGGGGGCGAGGATTCACCCCTCCACTTT. Its translation: CASSQGRGGEDSPLHF.

This clone occurred a few times. The rearrangement uses TRBV28 and TRBJ1-5; no definite D call. V lost 3 bases and J lost 3, with 12 bases in between. CDR3 length: 15 amino acids. Germline V gene data show CDR1 as MDHEN and CDR2 as SYDVKM. As DNA, the CDR3 is TGTGCCAGCAGTTTGTTGAGGGAGAACAATCAGCCCCAGCATTTT. Translated, it gives CASSLLRENNQPQHF.

V is TRBV3-1 (or the pseudogene TRBV3-2) and J is TRBJ1-1, with TRBD1 identical over 7 bases. V dropped 1 base and J dropped 1; count of bases not matched to a gene: 3. The CDR3 runs to 15 residues. Looked up from germline, CDR1 is LGHDT and CDR2 is YNNKEL (reference sequence). The CDR3: CASSQADRANTEAFF. The CDR3 DNA reads as TGTGCCAGCAGCCAAGCCGACAGGGCGAACACTGAAGCTTTCTTT.

The V and J genes are TRBV29-1 and TRBJ2-1; 9 bases fit TRBD1. CDR3 length equals 12 residues. The V gene end was trimmed by 6 bases and the J gene end by 8 bases; junction bases not matched to a gene: 5. Germline CDR1 SQVTM, CDR2 ANQGSEA. The chain's CDR3 is CSVEDRGDEQFF. The CDR3 nucleotides read TGCAGCGTAGAGGACAGGGGAGATGAGCAGTTCTTC.

This chain joins TRBV15 and TRBJ2-2; 7 bases agree with TRBD1. Trimming removed 2 bases from V and 5 bases from J; junction bases left unmatched: 8. In germline, CDR1 is LNHNV, CDR2 YYDKDF (reference sequence). The CDR3 runs to 16 residues. CDR3 coding DNA: TGTGCCACCAGCAGAACCGGGACAGCTGAAACCGGGGAGCTGTTTTTT. It specifies CATSRTGTAETGELFF.

This chain links TRBV18 with TRBJ1-5; possible D gene TRBD1, 6 bases. The CDR3 contains 16 residues. Per the germline V gene, CDR1 is KGHSH and CDR2 is LQKENI. V was trimmed by 6 bases and J by 2 bases, leaving 17 bases between them. CDR3 region: CASSLRGPGGNQPQHF. In DNA, the CDR3 is TGTGCCAGCTCGCTCAGGGGACCCGGGGGCAATCAGCCCCAGCATTTT. Full variable domain (remainder filled in from reference TRBV18 and TRBJ1-5): NAGVMQNPRHLVRRRGQEARLRCSPMKGHSHVYWYRQLPEEGLKFMVYLQKENIIDESGMPKERFSAEFPKEGPSILRIQQVVRGDSAAYFCASSLRGPGGNQPQHFGDGTRLSIL.

This CDR3 is CASSLVELYNEQFF. CDR3 in DNA: TGTGCCAGCAGTTTGGTGGAGCTCTACAATGAGCAGTTCTTC. The V call is TRBV28, the J call TRBJ2-1, with no clear D. Per the germline V gene, CDR1 is MDHEN and CDR2 is SYDVKM. V lost 3 bases and J lost 3, with 9 bases in between. This CDR3 spans 14 amino acids.

The rearrangement uses TRBV24-1 and TRBJ2-2, with 13 nucleotides matching TRBD2. The length of the CDR3 is 21 residues. The V and J ends lost 3 bases and 4 bases, in that order; junction bases with no gene match: 16. Germline V gives CDR1 KGHDR, CDR2 SFDVKD. The CDR3, as DNA: TGTGCCACCAGTGATCCCCAGGGACTAGCGGGAATTTGGGGGTCCACCGGGGAGCTGTTTTTT. It yields the protein CATSDPQGLAGIWGSTGELFF.

This chain connects TRBV20-1 to TRBJ1-2, with unresolved D. V lost 3 bases and J 1 base, leaving 12 bases between the germline ends. The CDR3 has 14 residues. Germline CDR1 is DFQATT and CDR2 is SNEGSKA (reference sequence). This CDR3 reads CSASGTADNYGYTF. CDR3 coding DNA: TGCAGTGCTAGTGGCACGGCGGATAACTATGGCTACACCTTC.

This sequence joins TRBV23-1 and TRBJ1-5, with 9 bases aligning to TRBD1. TRBV23-1 is an ORF; its function is uncertain. V lost 7 bases to trimming and J lost 7 bases; unmatched junction nucleotides: 11. The CDR3 covers 15 residues. The CDR3 DNA follows: TGCGCCAGCATCCTACAGGGGGCACGGAGGCAGCCCCAGCATTTT. As protein: CASILQGARRQPQHF.

J is TRBJ2-7 and V is TRBV6-6; 12 nucleotides agree with TRBD2. Germline CDR1 reads MNHNY; CDR2 reads SVGAGI (reference sequence). V was clipped by 7 bases and J by 4 bases; unmatched bases: 5. This CDR3 has 14 residues. This CDR3 reads CASTLTSGSYEQYF. CDR3 sequence (DNA): TGTGCCAGCACTCTGACTAGCGGGAGTTACGAGCAGTACTTC.

This chain connects TRBV7-6 to TRBJ2-3; D gene uncertain. CDR1 is SGHVS, CDR2 FNYEAQ, per germline. This CDR3 contains 14 residues. V lost 2 bases and J lost 2, with 8 bases in between. The CDR3 DNA reads TGTGCCAGCAGCTTATTAAGCGCCACAGATACGCAGTATTTT. Translating it yields CASSLLSATDTQYF. Based on the CDR3 plus reference TRBV7-6 and TRBJ2-3, the full variable domain is GAGVSQSPRYKVTKRGQDVALRCDPISGHVSLYWYRQALGQGPEFLTYFNYEAQQDKSGLPNDRFSAERPEGSISTLTIQRTEQRDSAMYRCASSLLSATDTQYFGPGTRLTVL.

The chain uses TRBV19 and TRBJ2-7, with TRBD2 identical over 9 bases. Germline-derived CDR1 and CDR2 are LNHDA and SQIVND (reference sequence). The CDR3 extends over 15 amino acids. J was trimmed by 2 bases and V by 5 bases; bases with no gene match: 7. The CDR3 loop is CASSSQTSGAYEQYF. CDR3 nucleotides: TGTGCCAGTAGTTCCCAGACTAGCGGAGCCTACGAGCAGTACTTC.

The gene calls are TRBV10-3 and TRBJ1-5; the D is unclear. V was pared by 6 bases and J by 1 base, with 10 bases between. Germline V gene sequence: CDR1 ENHRY, CDR2 SYGVKD. The CDR3 is 14 amino acids. The CDR3 DNA sequence: TGTGCCATCAGCGGGTCGGGGAGCAATCAGCCCCAGCATTTT. Translating gives CAISGSGSNQPQHF.

The rearrangement joins TRBV12-3 or TRBV12-4 to TRBJ2-7, with 8 bases matching TRBD1. The CDR3 is 13 amino acids. Unmatched junction bases numbered 7, after V lost 5 bases and J lost 7 bases. Written as DNA, the CDR3 is TGTGCCAGCAGTCTAGGACAGGGAAGGGAGCAGTACGTC. It translates to CASSLGQGREQYV.

J is TRBJ2-1 and V is TRBV19, with 9 bases matching TRBD1. Germline CDR1 reads LNHDA; CDR2 reads SQIVND (reference sequence). Losses at the gene ends were 5 bases for V and 6 bases for J; bases not matched to a gene: 5. The CDR3 totals 14 residues. DNA of the CDR3: TGTGCCAGTAGTCCGGGACAGGGTAGCAATGAGCAGTTCTTC. Translated: CASSPGQGSNEQFF.

The CDR3 here is CASSFPGQGGNEQFF. DNA of the CDR3: TGTGCCAGCAGCTTTCCGGGACAGGGGGGCAATGAGCAGTTCTTC. The rearrangement joins TRBV7-9 to TRBJ2-1; TRBD1 aligns across 11 bases. Trimming cost V 3 bases and J 6 bases; bases outside gene matches: 4. Germline-derived CDR1 and CDR2 are SEHNR and FQNEAQ (reference sequence). The CDR3 loop spans 15 amino acids. Supplemented by reference TRBV7-9 and TRBJ2-1, the full variable domain reads DTGVSQNPRHKITKRGQNVTFRCDPISEHNRLYWYRQTLGQGPEFLTYFQNEAQLEKSRLLSDRFSAERPKGSFSTLEIQRTEQGDSAMYLCASSFPGQGGNEQFFGPGTRLTVL.

This sequence joins TRBV27 and TRBJ1-5; D may be TRBD1 (6 bases). Germline lookup yields CDR1 MNHEY and CDR2 SMNVEV (reference sequence). The CDR3 sequence is 15 residues long. Between the trimmed V and J ends, which lost 3 bases and 2 bases, there was a span of 11 bases. CDR3 sequence (DNA): TGTGCCAGCAGTTTCCAGGGGTTGGGCAATCAGCCCCAGCATTTT. This codes for CASSFQGLGNQPQHF.

This CDR3 reads CASSRTSGSKVYEQYF. In nucleotides, the CDR3 is TGTGCCAGCAGCCGGACTAGCGGGAGCAAAGTTTACGAGCAGTACTTC. V and J are TRBV7-9 and TRBJ2-7, with 13 bases identical to TRBD2. With V trimmed by 5 bases and J by 4 bases, 8 bases remained unmatched. This CDR3 has 16 amino acids. Germline lookup yields CDR1 SEHNR and CDR2 FQNEAQ (reference sequence).

This rearrangement joins TRBV4-3 to TRBJ1-1, with unresolved D. This CDR3 is built from 14 residues. From germline, CDR1 is LGHNA and CDR2 YSLEER. The V end lost 0 bases, the J end lost 1 base, and 6 bases lay between the germline ends. In DNA form, the CDR3 reads TGCGCCAGCAGCCAAGAACGCAGGAACACTGAAGCTTTCTTT. The encoded protein is CASSQERRNTEAFF.

V usage is TRBV27 and J usage is TRBJ1-5, with 7 bases that match TRBD1. V was clipped by 4 bases and J by 4 bases; unmatched bases: 7. CDR1 is MNHEY and CDR2 is SMNVEV in the germline V gene (reference sequence). This CDR3 has 15 amino acids. The CDR3 is CASSWSGTANQPQHF. The CDR3 region has the DNA TGTGCCAGCAGTTGGTCCGGGACAGCAAATCAGCCCCAGCATTTT.